This T cell receptor (beta chain) was obtained from a study of T cell responses to AZD1222 COVID-19 vaccine. Study-wide results and limits: The CD4 TCRs associated with vaccination extended across spike and predominated at 160-218 and 743-854.

The ends lost 4 bases at V and 2 bases at J; junction bases unmatched: 6. CDR3 length equals 15 residues. The germline CDR1 and CDR2 sequences are SGHRS and YFSETQ. To note about this clone: Its specificity is unknown.

TCRdb's copy holds only in-frame clones and misses some; the assay was immunoSEQ multiplex PCR. This sample has 100,000 to 150,000 clones, with approximately 83% found just once. This clonotype was obtained from an adult in good health. The specimen comprised peripheral blood, sampled on day 0 of AZD1222 vaccination. J is TRBJ2-7 and V is TRBV5-1; 10 bases align to TRBD1. The CDR3 nucleotides are TGCGCCAGCAGCCGGGACAGGGGAAGTACCTACGAGCAGTACTTC. Translating gives CASSRDRGSTYEQYF.